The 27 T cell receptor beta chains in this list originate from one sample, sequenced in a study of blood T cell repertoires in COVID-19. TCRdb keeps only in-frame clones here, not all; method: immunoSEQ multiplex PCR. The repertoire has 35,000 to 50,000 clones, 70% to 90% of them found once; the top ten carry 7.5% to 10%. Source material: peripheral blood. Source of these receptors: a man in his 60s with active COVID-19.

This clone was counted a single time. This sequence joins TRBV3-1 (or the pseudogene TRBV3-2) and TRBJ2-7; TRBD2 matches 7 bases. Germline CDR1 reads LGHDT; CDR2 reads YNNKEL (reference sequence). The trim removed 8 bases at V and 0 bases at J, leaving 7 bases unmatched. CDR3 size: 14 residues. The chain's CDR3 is CASQAGVGSYEQYF. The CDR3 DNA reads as TGTGCCAGCCAGGCGGGAGTGGGCTCCTACGAGCAGTACTTC.

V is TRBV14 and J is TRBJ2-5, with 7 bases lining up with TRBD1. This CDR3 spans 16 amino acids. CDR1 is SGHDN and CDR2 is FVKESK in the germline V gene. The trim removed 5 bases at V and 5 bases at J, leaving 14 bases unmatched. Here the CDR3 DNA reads TGTGCCAGCAGCTATATCCAGACAGGGCTGGCGGAGACCCAGTACTTC. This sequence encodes CASSYIQTGLAETQYF.

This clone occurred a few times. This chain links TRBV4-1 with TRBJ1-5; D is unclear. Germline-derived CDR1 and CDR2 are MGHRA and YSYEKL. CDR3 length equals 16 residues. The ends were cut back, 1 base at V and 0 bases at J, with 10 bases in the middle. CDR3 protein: CASSQVRGDSNQPQHF. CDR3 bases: TGCGCCAGCAGCCAAGTTAGAGGAGATAGCAATCAGCCCCAGCATTTT.

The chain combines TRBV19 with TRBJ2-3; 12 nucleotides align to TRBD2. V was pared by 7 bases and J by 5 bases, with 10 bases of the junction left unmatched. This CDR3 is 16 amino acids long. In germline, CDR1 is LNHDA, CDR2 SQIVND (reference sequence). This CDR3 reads CASTRTSGMTGDTQYF. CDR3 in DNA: TGTGCCAGTACCAGGACTAGCGGGATGACCGGAGATACGCAGTATTTT.

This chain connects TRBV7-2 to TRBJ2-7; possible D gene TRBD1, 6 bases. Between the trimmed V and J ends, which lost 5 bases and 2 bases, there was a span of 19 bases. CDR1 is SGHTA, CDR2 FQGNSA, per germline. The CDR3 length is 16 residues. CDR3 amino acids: CASSLSSGTPAYEQYF. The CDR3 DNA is TGTGCCAGCAGCCTTTCCTCCGGGACACCAGCCTACGAGCAGTACTTC.

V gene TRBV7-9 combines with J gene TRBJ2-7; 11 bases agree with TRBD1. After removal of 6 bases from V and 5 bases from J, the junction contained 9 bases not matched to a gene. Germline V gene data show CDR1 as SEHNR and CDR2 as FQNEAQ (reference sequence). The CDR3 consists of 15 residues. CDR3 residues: CASSFGQGAGDEQYF. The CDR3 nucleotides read TGTGCCAGCAGTTTTGGACAGGGGGCTGGGGACGAGCAGTACTTC.

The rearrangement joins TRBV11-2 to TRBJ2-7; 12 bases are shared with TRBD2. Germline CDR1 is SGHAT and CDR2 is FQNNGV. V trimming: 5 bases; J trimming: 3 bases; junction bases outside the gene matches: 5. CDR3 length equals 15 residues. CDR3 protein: CASSPGTSGLYEQYF. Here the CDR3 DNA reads TGTGCCAGCAGCCCGGGGACTAGCGGGCTCTACGAGCAGTACTTC.

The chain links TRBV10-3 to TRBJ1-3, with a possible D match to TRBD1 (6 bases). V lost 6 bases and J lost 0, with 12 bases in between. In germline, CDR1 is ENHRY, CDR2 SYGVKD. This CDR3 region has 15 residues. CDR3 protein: CAIRTDRISGNTIYF. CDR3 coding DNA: TGTGCCATCAGGACCGACAGGATCTCTGGAAACACCATATATTTT.

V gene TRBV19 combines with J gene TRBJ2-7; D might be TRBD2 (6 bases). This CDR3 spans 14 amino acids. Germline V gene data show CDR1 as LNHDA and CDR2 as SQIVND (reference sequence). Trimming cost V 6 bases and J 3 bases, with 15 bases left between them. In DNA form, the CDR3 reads TGTGCCAGTAGCGACGGGGGTAGGGGCTACGAGCAGTACTTC. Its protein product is CASSDGGRGYEQYF. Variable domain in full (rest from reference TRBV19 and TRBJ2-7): DGGITQSPKYLFRKEGQNVTLSCEQNLNHDAMYWYRQDPGQGLRLIYYSQIVNDFQKGDIAEGYSVSREKKESFPLTVTSAQKNPTAFYLCASSDGGRGYEQYFGPGTRLTVT.

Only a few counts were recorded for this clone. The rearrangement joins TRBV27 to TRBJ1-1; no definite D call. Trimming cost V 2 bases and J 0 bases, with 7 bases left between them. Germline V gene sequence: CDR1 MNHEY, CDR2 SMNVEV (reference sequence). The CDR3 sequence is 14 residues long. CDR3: CASSLNIMNTEAFF. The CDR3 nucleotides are TGTGCCAGCAGTTTAAACATCATGAACACTGAAGCTTTCTTT.

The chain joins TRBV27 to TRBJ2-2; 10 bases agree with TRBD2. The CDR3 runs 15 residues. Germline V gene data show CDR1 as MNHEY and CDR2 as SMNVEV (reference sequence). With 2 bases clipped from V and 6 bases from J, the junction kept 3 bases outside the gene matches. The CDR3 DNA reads TGTGCCAGCAGTTTACTAGCGGGAGTAGCCGGGGAGCTGTTTTTT. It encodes CASSLLAGVAGELFF.

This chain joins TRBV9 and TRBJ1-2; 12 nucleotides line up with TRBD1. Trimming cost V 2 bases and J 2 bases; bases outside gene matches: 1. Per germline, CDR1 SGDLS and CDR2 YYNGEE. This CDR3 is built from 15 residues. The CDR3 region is CASSVGTGGNYGYTF. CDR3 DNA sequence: TGTGCCAGCAGCGTGGGGACAGGGGGCAACTATGGCTACACCTTC.

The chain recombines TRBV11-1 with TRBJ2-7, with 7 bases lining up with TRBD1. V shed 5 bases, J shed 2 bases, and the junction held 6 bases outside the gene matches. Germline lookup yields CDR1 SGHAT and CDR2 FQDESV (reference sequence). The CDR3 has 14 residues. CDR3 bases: TGTGCCAGCAGCGTTCTGACAGGGCCCTACGAGCAGTACTTC. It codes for CASSVLTGPYEQYF. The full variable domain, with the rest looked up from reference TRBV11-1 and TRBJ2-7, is EAEVAQSPRYKITEKSQAVAFWCDPISGHATLYWYRQILGQGPELLVQFQDESVVDDSQLPKDRFSAERLKGVDSTLKIQPAELGDSAMYLCASSVLTGPYEQYFGPGTRLTVT.

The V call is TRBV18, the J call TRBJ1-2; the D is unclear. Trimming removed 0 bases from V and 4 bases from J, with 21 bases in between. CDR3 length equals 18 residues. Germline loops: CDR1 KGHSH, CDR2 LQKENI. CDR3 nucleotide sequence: TGTGCCAGCTCACCACCGAACGGGCGCTCCGGGGTTTCCTATGGCTACACCTTC. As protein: CASSPPNGRSGVSYGYTF.

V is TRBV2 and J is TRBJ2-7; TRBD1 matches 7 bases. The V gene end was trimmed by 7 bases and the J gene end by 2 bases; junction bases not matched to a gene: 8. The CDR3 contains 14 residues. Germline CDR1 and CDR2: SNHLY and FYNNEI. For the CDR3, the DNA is TGTGCCAGCATCTCCGACAGGGACACCTACGAGCAGTACTTC. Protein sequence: CASISDRDTYEQYF.

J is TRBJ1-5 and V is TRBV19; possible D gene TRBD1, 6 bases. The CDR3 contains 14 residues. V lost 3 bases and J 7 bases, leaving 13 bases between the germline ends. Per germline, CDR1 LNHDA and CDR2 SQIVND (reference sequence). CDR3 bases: TGTGCCAGTAGTATGGGGGGGCCGCGGCAGCCCCAGCATTTT. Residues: CASSMGGPRQPQHF.

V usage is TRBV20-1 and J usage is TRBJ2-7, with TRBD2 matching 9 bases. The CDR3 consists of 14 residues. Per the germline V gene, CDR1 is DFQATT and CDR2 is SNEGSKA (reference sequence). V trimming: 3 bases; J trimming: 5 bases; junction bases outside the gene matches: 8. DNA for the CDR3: TGCAGTGCTAGTAGCGGGAGCTTGGGGAACGAGCAGTACTTC. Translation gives CSASSGSLGNEQYF.

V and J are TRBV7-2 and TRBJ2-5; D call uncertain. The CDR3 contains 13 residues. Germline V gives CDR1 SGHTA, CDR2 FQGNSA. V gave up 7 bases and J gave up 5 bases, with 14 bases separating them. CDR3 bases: TGTGCCAGCACCCAAGCCTTTGGTGAGACCCAGTACTTC. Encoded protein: CASTQAFGETQYF.

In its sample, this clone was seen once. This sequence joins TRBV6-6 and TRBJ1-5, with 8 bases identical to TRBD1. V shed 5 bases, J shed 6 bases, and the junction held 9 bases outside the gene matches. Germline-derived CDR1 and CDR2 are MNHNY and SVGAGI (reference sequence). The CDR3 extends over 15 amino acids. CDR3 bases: TGTGCCAGCAGTCCACAAAACAGGGGGGGTCAGCCCCAGCATTTT. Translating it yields CASSPQNRGGQPQHF.

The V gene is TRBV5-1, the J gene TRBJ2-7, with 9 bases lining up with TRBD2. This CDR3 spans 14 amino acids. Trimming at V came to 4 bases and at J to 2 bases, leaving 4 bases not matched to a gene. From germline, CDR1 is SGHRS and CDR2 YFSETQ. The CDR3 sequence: CASSPSGATYEQYF. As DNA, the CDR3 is TGCGCCAGCAGCCCTAGCGGGGCCACCTACGAGCAGTACTTC.

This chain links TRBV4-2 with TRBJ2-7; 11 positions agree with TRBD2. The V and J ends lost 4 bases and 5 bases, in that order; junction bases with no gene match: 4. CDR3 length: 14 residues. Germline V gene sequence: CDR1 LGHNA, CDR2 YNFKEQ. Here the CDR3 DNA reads TGTGCCAGCAGCCTACTAGCGGGAGACGACGAGCAGTACTTC. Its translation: CASSLLAGDDEQYF.

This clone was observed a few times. CDR3 sequence: CASSRGGTNTGELFF. CDR3 DNA: TGTGCCAGTAGTCGTGGCGGGACGAACACCGGGGAGCTGTTTTTT. The chain combines TRBV19 with TRBJ2-2; D might be TRBD2 (6 bases). Germline lookup yields CDR1 LNHDA and CDR2 SQIVND (reference sequence). The V end was cut by 5 bases, the J end by 0 bases, with 10 bases between. The CDR3 sequence is 15 residues long.

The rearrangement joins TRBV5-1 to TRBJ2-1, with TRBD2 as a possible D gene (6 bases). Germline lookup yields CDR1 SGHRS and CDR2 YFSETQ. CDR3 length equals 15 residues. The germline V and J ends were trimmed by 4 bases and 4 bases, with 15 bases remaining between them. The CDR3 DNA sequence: TGCGCCAGCAGCCCAACTAGCCTCAGGTACAATGAGCAGTTCTTC. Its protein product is CASSPTSLRYNEQFF.

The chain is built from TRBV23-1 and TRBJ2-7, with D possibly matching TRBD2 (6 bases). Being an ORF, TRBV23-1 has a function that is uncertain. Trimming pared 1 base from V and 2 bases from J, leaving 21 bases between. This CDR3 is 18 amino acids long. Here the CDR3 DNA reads TGCGCCAGCAGTCAATTGGGTTTCGGCCGGGACTCCCCCTACGAGCAGTACTTC. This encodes CASSQLGFGRDSPYEQYF.

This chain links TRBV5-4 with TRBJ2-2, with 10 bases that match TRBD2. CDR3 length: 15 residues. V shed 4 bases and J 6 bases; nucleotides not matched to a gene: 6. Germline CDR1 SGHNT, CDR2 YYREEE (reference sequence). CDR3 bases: TGTGCCAGCAGCCCGCCCCTAGCGGGAGCCGGGGAGCTGTTTTTT. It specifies CASSPPLAGAGELFF.

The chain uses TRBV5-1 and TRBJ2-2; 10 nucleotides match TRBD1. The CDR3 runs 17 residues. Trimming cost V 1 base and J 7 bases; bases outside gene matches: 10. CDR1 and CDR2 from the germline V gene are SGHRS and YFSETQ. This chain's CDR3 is CASSLNPRDRGGGELFF. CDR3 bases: TGCGCCAGCAGCTTGAACCCTCGGGACAGGGGTGGCGGGGAGCTGTTTTTT.

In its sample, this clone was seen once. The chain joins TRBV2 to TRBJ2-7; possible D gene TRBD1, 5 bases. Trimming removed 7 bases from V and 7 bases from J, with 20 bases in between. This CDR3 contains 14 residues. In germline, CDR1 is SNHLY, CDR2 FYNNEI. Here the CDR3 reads CASTDAAGKVEQYF. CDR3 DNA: TGTGCCAGCACCGACGCCGCAGGGAAGGTGGAGCAGTACTTC.